The 26 T cell receptor beta chains listed next were all sequenced from one sample in a study of early T cells in non-severe SARS-CoV-2 infection. Each CDR3 protein is one row after TCRdb ran MiXCR on the 5' RACE reads. The top ten clones hold around 9.6% of a sample with 50,000 or so distinct CDR3 sequences, over 10% of them seen once. The sample taken for sequencing was whole blood. Receptors originate from an adult who was a healthcare worker with PCR-confirmed SARS-CoV-2 infection or an uninfected control (not recorded which).

This clonotype was recorded many times. The chain employs TRBV29-1 and TRBJ1-2; TRBD1 might be the D (5 bases). This CDR3 has 12 residues. CDR1 and CDR2 from the germline V gene are SQVTM and ANQGSEA. V was cut by 4 bases and J by 5 bases, with 11 bases left in between. The CDR3 nucleotides read TGCAGCGTTGTCCCGGGGGTTTATGGCTACACCTTC. It codes for CSVVPGVYGYTF.

This clonotype was recorded many times. The chain combines TRBV15 with TRBJ2-1; the D gene is possibly TRBD1 (6 bases). Trimming pared 0 bases from V and 14 bases from J, leaving 11 bases between. The CDR3 runs 12 residues. Germline CDR1 LNHNV, CDR2 YYDKDF (reference sequence). CDR3 DNA: TGTGCCACCAGCAGAGATCAGGGACACAAGTTCTTC. This codes for CATSRDQGHKFF. Full variable domain (outside the CDR3, taken from reference TRBV15 and TRBJ2-1): DAMVIQNPRYQVTQFGKPVTLSCSQTLNHNVMYWYQQKSSQAPKLLFHYYDKDFNNEADTPDNFQSRRPNTSFCFLDIRSPGLGDTAMYLCATSRDQGHKFFGPGTRLTVL.

The table lists this clonotype with a few counts. The chain carries TRBV29-1 and TRBJ2-5, with 8 nucleotides matching TRBD1. This CDR3 region has 15 residues. Germline V lookup: CDR1 SQVTM, CDR2 ANQGSEA. V shed 1 base and J 5 bases; nucleotides not matched to a gene: 9. The CDR3 DNA reads as TGCAGCGTTGAAGGGCGCACGGACAGGGTTGAGACCCAGTACTTC. Translating it yields CSVEGRTDRVETQYF.

The gene calls are TRBV5-5 and TRBJ2-7; 7 positions agree with TRBD2. Germline V CDR1 and CDR2: SGHKS, YYEKEE (reference sequence). CDR3 length equals 14 residues. Losses at the gene ends were 5 bases for V and 4 bases for J; bases not matched to a gene: 9. The CDR3 reads CASSPGLERYEQYF. CDR3 DNA sequence: TGTGCCAGCAGTCCCGGACTAGAGAGGTACGAGCAGTACTTC.

This clonotype was observed a few times. The chain combines TRBV2 with TRBJ2-2; no clear D gene. This CDR3 spans 11 amino acids. From germline, CDR1 is SNHLY and CDR2 FYNNEI. The germline V and J ends were trimmed by 8 bases and 5 bases, with 6 bases remaining between them. As DNA, the CDR3 is TGTGCCAGCGGATATACCGGGGAGCTGTTTTTT. Protein sequence: CASGYTGELFF.

Ten or more counts support this clonotype. V and J are TRBV5-1 and TRBJ2-3; D is unclear. The CDR3 is 13 residues long. The V end lost 0 bases, the J end lost 2 bases, and 4 bases lay between the germline ends. From germline, CDR1 is SGHRS and CDR2 YFSETQ. The CDR3 nucleotides read TGCGCCAGCAGCTTGGGGTCCACAGATACGCAGTATTTT. This sequence encodes CASSLGSTDTQYF.

This clonotype was detected many times. The CDR3 is CSATSLGGGSYNSPLHF. In DNA, the CDR3 is TGCAGTGCTACATCTCTCGGGGGGGGCTCCTATAATTCACCCCTCCACTTT. V usage is TRBV20-1 and J usage is TRBJ1-6; the D gene is possibly TRBD1 (5 bases). The CDR3 extends over 17 amino acids. V was clipped by 4 bases and J by 0 bases, with 16 bases between them. Germline V gene sequence: CDR1 DFQATT, CDR2 SNEGSKA (reference sequence).

Many counts were recorded for this clonotype. The chain carries TRBV6-1 and TRBJ2-7; possible D gene TRBD1, 5 bases. V lost 1 base and J 3 bases, leaving 13 bases between the germline ends. Germline CDR1 reads MNHNS; CDR2 reads SASEGT. The CDR3 length is 15 residues. The CDR3 nucleotides read TGTGCCAGCAGTGAAGGGGCAGGGTCTTACTACGAGCAGTACTTC. The encoded protein is CASSEGAGSYYEQYF.

The chain joins TRBV11-2 to TRBJ2-1, with TRBD2 identical over 14 bases. The CDR3 loop spans 17 amino acids. The J segment lost 8 bases and the V segment lost 5 bases, leaving 11 bases of the junction unmatched. CDR1 SGHAT and CDR2 FQNNGV come from the germline V gene. CDR3 residues: CASSPKPGLAGVDEQFF. CDR3 nucleotides: TGTGCCAGCAGCCCGAAGCCGGGACTAGCGGGAGTTGATGAGCAGTTCTTC.

This chain joins TRBV14 and TRBJ1-1; no reliable D call. The V end was cut by 5 bases, the J end by 1 base, with 8 bases between. There are 13 residues in the CDR3. The V gene's germline CDR1 is SGHDN and CDR2 FVKESK. CDR3 region: CASSWTANTEAFF. The CDR3 bases are TGTGCCAGCAGCTGGACGGCGAACACTGAAGCTTTCTTT. The variable domain in full, with the rest retrieved from reference TRBV14 and TRBJ1-1, is EAGVTQFPSHSVIEKGQTVTLRCDPISGHDNLYWYRRVMGKEIKFLLHFVKESKQDESGMPNNRFLAERTGGTYSTLKVQPAELEDSGVYFCASSWTANTEAFFGQGTRLTVV.

Many counts were recorded for this clonotype. The chain has TRBV5-4 and TRBJ2-3, with D tentatively TRBD2 (7 bases). The length of the CDR3 is 16 residues. Between the trimmed V and J ends, which lost 6 bases and 1 base, there was a span of 18 bases. In germline, CDR1 is SGHNT, CDR2 YYREEE (reference sequence). CDR3 amino acids: CASNPGGGAGTDTQYF. Written as DNA, the CDR3 is TGTGCCAGCAACCCTGGGGGGGGCGCGGGCACAGATACGCAGTATTTT.

In its sample, this clonotype was seen many times. The chain links TRBV12-5 to TRBJ1-5, with D unresolved. With 4 bases removed from V and 3 bases from J, the gap between germline ends came to 7 bases. Per germline, CDR1 LGHNT and CDR2 FRNRAP. The CDR3 has 13 residues. CDR3 in DNA: TGTGCTAGTGGTTGGGCGAACAATCAGCCCCAGCATTTT. Residues: CASGWANNQPQHF.

V gene TRBV29-1 combines with J gene TRBJ2-2; 7 nucleotides match TRBD1. This CDR3 has 14 residues. Germline CDR1 reads SQVTM; CDR2 reads ANQGSEA. V shed 4 bases, J shed 4 bases, and the junction held 6 bases outside the gene matches. This chain's CDR3 is CSVGRQGGTGELFF. In DNA, the CDR3 is TGCAGCGTTGGTCGACAGGGTGGCACCGGGGAGCTGTTTTTT.

At least ten counts were recorded for this clonotype. The rearrangement links TRBV5-1 to TRBJ2-2, with 8 bases lining up with TRBD2. V lost 4 bases to trimming and J lost 1 base; unmatched junction nucleotides: 3. Germline V gene data show CDR1 as SGHRS and CDR2 as YFSETQ. CDR3 length: 15 residues. Here the CDR3 DNA reads TGCGCCAGCAGCCCTCTAGCGGGGAACACCGGGGAGCTGTTTTTT. It translates to CASSPLAGNTGELFF.

This clonotype was seen repeatedly, ten times or more. The J gene is TRBJ1-6, the V gene TRBV11-2, with D unclear. Looked up from germline, CDR1 is SGHAT and CDR2 is FQNNGV. The germline V and J ends were trimmed by 5 bases and 0 bases, with 8 bases remaining between them. This CDR3 spans 15 amino acids. The CDR3 DNA sequence: TGTGCCAGCAGCCCGAGGAGCTCCTATAATTCACCCCTCCACTTT. Translation: CASSPRSSYNSPLHF.

The rearrangement links TRBV20-1 to TRBJ1-6; D remains unclear. The CDR3 has 15 residues. The germline V gene has CDR1 DFQATT and CDR2 SNEGSKA (reference sequence). V was clipped by 3 bases and J by 7 bases, with 16 bases between them. The CDR3 DNA is TGCAGTGCTAGCACTCAGGCGGAACTAAATTCACCCCTCCACTTT. It yields the protein CSASTQAELNSPLHF.

This clonotype was counted a few times. The gene calls are TRBV5-1 and TRBJ1-4; unclear D gene. From germline, CDR1 is SGHRS and CDR2 YFSETQ. The V and J ends lost 4 bases and 5 bases respectively, with 9 bases between them. The CDR3 is made up of 13 amino acids. The DNA for the CDR3 is TGCGCCAGCAGCAACGGACTAAATGAAAAACTGTTTTTT. Protein sequence: CASSNGLNEKLFF.

The CDR3 region is CASSEAGTVYNSPLHF. CDR3 DNA sequence: TGTGCCAGCAGTGAAGCCGGGACAGTTTATAATTCACCCCTCCACTTT. The rearrangement uses TRBV6-1 and TRBJ1-6; TRBD1 agrees at 7 bases. V was pared by 0 bases and J by 4 bases, with 3 bases of the junction left unmatched. CDR3 length: 16 amino acids. Germline lookup yields CDR1 MNHNS and CDR2 SASEGT.

This clonotype was counted between two and nine times. V and J are TRBV5-1 and TRBJ1-3, with D unclear. Germline values: CDR1 SGHRS, CDR2 YFSETQ. The CDR3 has 14 residues. V was clipped by 4 bases and J by 2 bases, with 10 bases between them. The CDR3 reads CASSPAPPGNTIYF. The CDR3 coding sequence is TGCGCCAGCAGCCCGGCCCCTCCTGGAAACACCATATATTTT.

There are a few counts of this clonotype. The V gene is TRBV3-1, the J gene TRBJ2-1; TRBD2 matches at 16 bases. The CDR3 has 16 amino acids. V trimming: 4 bases; J trimming: 7 bases; junction bases outside the gene matches: 4. The germline gives CDR1 LGHDT, CDR2 YNNKEL (reference sequence). CDR3 nucleotide sequence: TGTGCCAGCAGCCCGGGACTAGCGGGAGGGCTTAATGAGCAGTTCTTC. It specifies CASSPGLAGGLNEQFF.

Many counts were recorded for this clonotype. The J gene is TRBJ2-1, the V gene TRBV30, with 12 bases identical to TRBD2. CDR1 and CDR2 (germline): GTSNPN, SVGIG (reference sequence). J gave up 7 bases and V 5 bases, and 6 bases lay outside the gene matches. The CDR3 has 14 residues. The CDR3 loop is CAWRLAGGRNEQFF. CDR3 coding DNA: TGTGCCTGGCGTCTAGCGGGGGGGCGAAATGAGCAGTTCTTC. Based on the CDR3 plus reference TRBV30 and TRBJ2-1, the full variable domain is SQTIHQWPATLVQPVGSPLSLECTVEGTSNPNLYWYRQAAGRGLQLLFYSVGIGQISSEVPQNLSASRPQDRQFILSSKKLLLSDSGFYLCAWRLAGGRNEQFFGPGTRLTVL.

This clonotype has just a few counts. The chain has TRBV27 and TRBJ1-1, with D possibly being TRBD1 (6 bases). V was cut by 6 bases and J by 6 bases, with 11 bases left in between. The length of the CDR3 is 12 residues. From germline, CDR1 is MNHEY and CDR2 SMNVEV (reference sequence). The CDR3 region has the DNA TGTGCCAGCAGCCAAGGGGGGGCTGAAGCTTTCTTT. Its protein is CASSQGGAEAFF.

This clonotype was counted many times. The rearrangement joins TRBV7-9 to TRBJ2-3; TRBD1 is a possible D gene (6 bases). V lost 5 bases to trimming and J lost 4 bases, with 13 bases between them. Germline CDR1 is SEHNR and CDR2 is FQNEAQ (reference sequence). CDR3 length: 14 residues. DNA of the CDR3: TGTGCCAGCAGCAAATCAGGGGTGGCAGATACGCAGTATTTT. Its protein product is CASSKSGVADTQYF. The whole variable domain, remainder taken from reference TRBV7-9 and TRBJ2-3, is DTGVSQNPRHKITKRGQNVTFRCDPISEHNRLYWYRQTLGQGPEFLTYFQNEAQLEKSRLLSDRFSAERPKGSFSTLEIQRTEQGDSAMYLCASSKSGVADTQYFGPGTRLTVL.

This chain uses TRBV11-2 with TRBJ2-1, with D perhaps TRBD1 or TRBD2 (5 bases each). Germline V gives CDR1 SGHAT, CDR2 FQNNGV. The V and J ends lost 1 base and 5 bases respectively, with 15 bases between them. The CDR3 has 16 residues. CDR3 residues: CASSLAYRDRHNEQFF. DNA for the CDR3: TGTGCCAGCAGCTTAGCATATCGGGACCGCCACAATGAGCAGTTCTTC.

The chain joins TRBV12-3 or TRBV12-4 to TRBJ2-6; D is ambiguous. The CDR3 is 15 amino acids. V was trimmed by 8 bases and J by 1 base, leaving 12 bases between them. CDR3 sequence (DNA): TGTGCCAGCCGACGGGCCTCATCTGGGGCCAACGTCCTGACTTTC. Protein: CASRRASSGANVLTF.

The V and J genes are TRBV12-3 or TRBV12-4 and TRBJ1-6; D uncertain. The CDR3 sequence is 11 residues long. V shed 8 bases and J shed 8 bases, with 7 bases lying between them. The CDR3 sequence: CASRRDSPLHF. The CDR3 DNA reads TGTGCCAGCCGGAGGGATTCACCCCTCCACTTT.